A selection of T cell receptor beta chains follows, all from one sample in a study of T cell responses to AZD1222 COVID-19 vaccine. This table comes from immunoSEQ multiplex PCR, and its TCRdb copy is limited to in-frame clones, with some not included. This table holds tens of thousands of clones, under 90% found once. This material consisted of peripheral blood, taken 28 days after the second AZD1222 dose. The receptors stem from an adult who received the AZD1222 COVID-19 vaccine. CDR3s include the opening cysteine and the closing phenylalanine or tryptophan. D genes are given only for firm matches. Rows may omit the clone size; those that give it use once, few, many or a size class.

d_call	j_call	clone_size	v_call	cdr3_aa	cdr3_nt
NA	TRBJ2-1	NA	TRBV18	CASSPQGSAYNEQFF	TGTGCCAGCTCACCTCAGGGGTCAGCGTACAATGAGCAGTTCTTC
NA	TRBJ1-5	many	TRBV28	CASSLQDPRPQHF	TGTGCCAGCAGTTTACAAGATCCACGGCCCCAGCATTTT
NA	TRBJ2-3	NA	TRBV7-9	CASTRAVQDTQYF	TGTGCCAGCACCCGGGCCGTTCAAGATACGCAGTATTTT
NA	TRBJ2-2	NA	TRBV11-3	CASSSRQAANTGELFF	TGTGCCAGCAGCTCCCGACAGGCCGCGAACACCGGGGAGCTGTTTTTT
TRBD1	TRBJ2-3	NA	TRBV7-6	CASSLGGTGGTDTQYF	TGTGCCAGCAGCTTGGGCGGGACAGGGGGCACAGATACGCAGTATTTT
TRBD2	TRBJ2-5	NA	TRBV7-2	CASSLVPGTSGRKETQYF	TGTGCCAGCAGCTTAGTCCCCGGGACTAGCGGGAGGAAAGAGACCCAGTACTTC
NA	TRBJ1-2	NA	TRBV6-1	CASSESGNYGYTF	TGTGCCAGCAGTGAATCTGGGAACTATGGCTACACCTTC
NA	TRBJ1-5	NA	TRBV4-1	CASSQVNMGIHQPQHF	TGCGCCAGCAGCCAAGTTAACATGGGGATCCATCAGCCCCAGCATTTT
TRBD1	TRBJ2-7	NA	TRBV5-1	CASSFTGDSYEQYF	TGCGCCAGCAGCTTCACAGGGGATTCCTACGAGCAGTACTTC
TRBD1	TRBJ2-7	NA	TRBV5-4	CASSLPLDRAEQYF	TGTGCCAGCAGCTTGCCATTGGACAGGGCCGAGCAGTACTTC
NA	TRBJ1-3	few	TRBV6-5	CATAQRRGNTIYF	TGTGCCACCGCGCAAAGGCGCGGAAACACCATATATTTT
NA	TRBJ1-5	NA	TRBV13	CASSFDRGPQHF	TGTGCCAGCAGCTTTGACCGAGGCCCCCAGCATTTT
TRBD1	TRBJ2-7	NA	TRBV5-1	CASSLGQGLSYEQYF	TGCGCCAGCAGCTTGGGACAGGGCCTCTCCTACGAGCAGTACTTC
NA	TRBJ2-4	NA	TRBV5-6	CASSLDGVTPENIQYF	TGTGCCAGCAGCTTGGACGGAGTTACCCCGGAAAACATTCAGTACTTC
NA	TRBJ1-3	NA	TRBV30	CAWSGLISGNTIYF	TGTGCCTGGTCGGGCCTTATCTCTGGAAACACCATATATTTT
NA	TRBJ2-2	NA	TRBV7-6	CASSPRVGNTGELFF	TGTGCCAGCAGCCCGAGGGTCGGGAACACCGGGGAGCTGTTTTTT
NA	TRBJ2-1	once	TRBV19	CASGTHYNEQFF	TGTGCCAGTGGCACACATTACAATGAGCAGTTCTTC
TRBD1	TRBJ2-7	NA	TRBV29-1	CSVDSWDRGSDEQYF	TGCAGCGTTGATTCGTGGGACAGGGGTTCCGACGAGCAGTACTTC
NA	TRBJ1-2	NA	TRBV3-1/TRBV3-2	CASSQSGNGYTF	TGTGCCAGCAGTCAGTCAGGGAATGGCTACACCTTC
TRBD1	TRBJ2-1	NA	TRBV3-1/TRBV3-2	CASSQARDRGPGGQFF	TGTGCCAGCAGCCAAGCCAGGGACAGGGGCCCAGGTGGGCAGTTCTTC
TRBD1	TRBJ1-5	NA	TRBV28	CASRTGGAGWNQPQHF	TGTGCCAGCAGAACAGGGGGCGCGGGTTGGAATCAGCCCCAGCATTTT
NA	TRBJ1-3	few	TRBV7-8	CASSHRTVSGNTIYF	TGTGCCAGCAGCCACAGGACAGTCTCTGGAAACACCATATATTTT
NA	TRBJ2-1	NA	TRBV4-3	CASSQDAASYNEQFF	TGCGCCAGCAGCCAAGACGCAGCAAGTTACAATGAGCAGTTCTTC
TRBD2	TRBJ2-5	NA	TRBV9	CASSARASGQPGETQYF	TGTGCCAGCAGCGCGCGGGCTAGCGGGCAGCCCGGGGAGACCCAGTACTTC
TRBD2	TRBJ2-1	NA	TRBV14	CASSQLTGGPYNEQFF	TGTGCCAGCAGCCAACTGACGGGAGGGCCGTACAATGAGCAGTTCTTC
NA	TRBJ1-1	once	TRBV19	CASGPGRGLMNTEAFF	TGTGCCAGTGGACCCGGACGGGGGCTTATGAACACTGAAGCTTTCTTT
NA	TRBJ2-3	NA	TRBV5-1	CASSSGISVSTDTQYF	TGCGCCAGCAGCTCCGGGATTTCGGTTAGCACAGATACGCAGTATTTT
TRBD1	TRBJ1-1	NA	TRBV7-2	CASSSGQVTKAFF	TGTGCCAGCAGCTCGGGACAGGTCACTAAAGCTTTCTTT
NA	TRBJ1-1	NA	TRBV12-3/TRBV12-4	CASSQGEKAFF	TGTGCCAGCAGCCAAGGGGAGAAAGCTTTCTTT
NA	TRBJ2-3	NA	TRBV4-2	CASSQERLAPATQYF	TGTGCCAGCAGCCAAGAAAGGCTGGCCCCCGCTACGCAGTATTTT
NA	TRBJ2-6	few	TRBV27	CASSLEGGTAILSGANVLTF	TGTGCCAGCAGTTTGGAGGGGGGGACAGCCATTCTCTCTGGGGCCAACGTCCTGACTTTC
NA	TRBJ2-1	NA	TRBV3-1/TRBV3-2	CASSQDILRHNEQFF	TGTGCCAGCAGCCAAGACATCCTACGCCACAATGAGCAGTTCTTC
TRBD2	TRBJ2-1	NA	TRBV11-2	CASSLGGGGYNEQFF	TGTGCCAGCAGCTTAGGCGGGGGGGGCTACAATGAGCAGTTCTTC
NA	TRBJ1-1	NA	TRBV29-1	CSVEGHGADTEAFF	TGCAGCGTTGAAGGACATGGGGCTGACACTGAAGCTTTCTTT
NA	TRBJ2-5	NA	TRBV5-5	CASSLGRVDRQETQYF	TGTGCCAGCAGCTTGGGGAGGGTGGACAGACAAGAGACCCAGTACTTC
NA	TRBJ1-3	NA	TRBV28	CASLGSLSGNTIYF	TGTGCCAGCTTAGGGTCCCTCTCTGGAAACACCATATATTTT
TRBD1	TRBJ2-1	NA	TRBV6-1	CASSERNRGYNEQFF	TGTGCCAGCAGTGAAAGAAACAGGGGGTACAATGAGCAGTTCTTC